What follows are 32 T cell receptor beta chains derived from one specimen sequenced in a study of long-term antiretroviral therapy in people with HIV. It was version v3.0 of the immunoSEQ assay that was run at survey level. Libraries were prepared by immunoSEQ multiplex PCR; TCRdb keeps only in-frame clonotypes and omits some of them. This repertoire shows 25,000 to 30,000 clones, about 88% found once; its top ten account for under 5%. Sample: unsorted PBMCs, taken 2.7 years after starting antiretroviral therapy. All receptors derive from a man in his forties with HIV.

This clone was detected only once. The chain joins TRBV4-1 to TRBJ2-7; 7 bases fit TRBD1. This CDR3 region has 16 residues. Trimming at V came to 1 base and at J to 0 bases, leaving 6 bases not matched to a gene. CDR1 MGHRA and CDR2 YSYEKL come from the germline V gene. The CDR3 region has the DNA TGCGCCAGCAGCCAAGTTACAGGGGCCCCCTCCTACGAGCAGTACTTC. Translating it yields CASSQVTGAPSYEQYF.

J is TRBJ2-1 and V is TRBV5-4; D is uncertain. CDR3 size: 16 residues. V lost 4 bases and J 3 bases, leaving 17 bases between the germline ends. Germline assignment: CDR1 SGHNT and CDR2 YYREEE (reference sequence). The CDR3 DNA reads TGTGCCAGCAGCCCCCTAGGTCAAAGAAGCTACAATGAGCAGTTCTTC. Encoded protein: CASSPLGQRSYNEQFF.

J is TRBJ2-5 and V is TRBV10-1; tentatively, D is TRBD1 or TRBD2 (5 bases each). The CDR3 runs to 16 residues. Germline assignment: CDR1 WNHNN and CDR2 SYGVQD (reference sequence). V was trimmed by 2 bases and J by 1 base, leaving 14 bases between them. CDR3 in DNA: TGCGCCAGCAGTGAGGCGTCCACGGGGACCCAAGAGACCCAGTACTTC. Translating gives CASSEASTGTQETQYF.

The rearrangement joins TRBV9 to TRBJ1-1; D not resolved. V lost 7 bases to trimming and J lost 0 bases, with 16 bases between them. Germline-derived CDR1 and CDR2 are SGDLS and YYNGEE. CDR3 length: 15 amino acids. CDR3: CASLRPPFLNTEAFF. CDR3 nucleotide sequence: TGTGCCAGCTTGCGGCCTCCGTTTCTGAACACTGAAGCTTTCTTT.

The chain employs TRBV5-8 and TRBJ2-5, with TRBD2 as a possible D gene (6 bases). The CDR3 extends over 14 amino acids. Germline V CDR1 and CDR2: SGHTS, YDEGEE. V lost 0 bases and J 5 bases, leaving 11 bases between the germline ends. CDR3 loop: CASSLGRVLETQYF. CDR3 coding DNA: TGTGCCAGCAGCTTGGGGAGGGTATTGGAGACCCAGTACTTC.

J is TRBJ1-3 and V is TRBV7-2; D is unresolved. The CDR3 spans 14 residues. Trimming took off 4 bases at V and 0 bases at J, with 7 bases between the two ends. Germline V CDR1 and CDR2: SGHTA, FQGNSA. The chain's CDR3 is CASSYGNSGNTIYF. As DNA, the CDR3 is TGTGCCAGCAGCTACGGGAACTCTGGAAACACCATATATTTT. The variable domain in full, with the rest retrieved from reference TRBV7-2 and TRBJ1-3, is GAGVSQSPSNKVTEKGKDVELRCDPISGHTALYWYRQSLGQGLEFLIYFQGNSAPDKSGLPSDRFSAERTGGSVSTLTIQRTQQEDSAVYLCASSYGNSGNTIYFGEGSWLTVV.

The CDR3 nucleotides are TGTGCCAGCTCACCAGGGACAGGGGCTAGCGGGGCTGAAGCTTTCTTT. Protein sequence: CASSPGTGASGAEAFF. V usage is TRBV18 and J usage is TRBJ1-1, with 10 positions matching TRBD1. J lost 6 bases, V lost 2 bases, and 9 bases had no gene match. Germline V gene sequence: CDR1 KGHSH, CDR2 LQKENI. CDR3 length: 16 amino acids.

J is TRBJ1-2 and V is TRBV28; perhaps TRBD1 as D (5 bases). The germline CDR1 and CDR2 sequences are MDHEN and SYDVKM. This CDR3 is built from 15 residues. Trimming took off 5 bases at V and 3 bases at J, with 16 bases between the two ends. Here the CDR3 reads CASSEWGLKDYGYTF. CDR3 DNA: TGTGCCAGCAGTGAGTGGGGCCTTAAAGACTATGGCTACACCTTC.

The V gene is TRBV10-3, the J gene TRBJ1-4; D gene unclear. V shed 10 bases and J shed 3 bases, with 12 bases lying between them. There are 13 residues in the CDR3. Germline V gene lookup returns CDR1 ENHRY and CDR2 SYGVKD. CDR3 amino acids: CATLDGSNEKLFF. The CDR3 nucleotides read TGTGCCACCTTGGACGGATCTAATGAAAAACTGTTTTTT.

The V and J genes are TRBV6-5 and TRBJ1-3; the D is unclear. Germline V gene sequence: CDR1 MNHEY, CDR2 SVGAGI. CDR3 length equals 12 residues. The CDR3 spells CASLGAGNTIYF. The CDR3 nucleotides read TGTGCGAGCTTGGGAGCAGGAAACACCATATATTTT.

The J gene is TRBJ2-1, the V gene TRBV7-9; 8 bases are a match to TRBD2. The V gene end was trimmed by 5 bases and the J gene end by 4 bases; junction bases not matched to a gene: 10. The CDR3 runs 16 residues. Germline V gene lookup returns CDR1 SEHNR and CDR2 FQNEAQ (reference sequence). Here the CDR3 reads CASSPESGGYYNEQFF. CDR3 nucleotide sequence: TGTGCCAGCAGCCCCGAAAGCGGGGGCTATTACAATGAGCAGTTCTTC.

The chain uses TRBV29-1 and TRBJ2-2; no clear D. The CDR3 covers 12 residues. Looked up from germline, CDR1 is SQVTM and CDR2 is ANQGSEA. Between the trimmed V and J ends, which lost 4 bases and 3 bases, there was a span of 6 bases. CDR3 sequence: CSVGQHTGELFF. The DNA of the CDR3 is TGCAGCGTTGGACAACACACCGGGGAGCTGTTTTTT.

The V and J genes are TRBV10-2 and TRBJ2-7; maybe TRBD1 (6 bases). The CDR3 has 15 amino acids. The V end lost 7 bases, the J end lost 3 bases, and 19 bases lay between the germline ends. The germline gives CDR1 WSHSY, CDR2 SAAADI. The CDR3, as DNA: TGCGCCAGCACTCCTACTACAGGGATGGGCTACGAGCAGTACTTC. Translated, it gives CASTPTTGMGYEQYF.

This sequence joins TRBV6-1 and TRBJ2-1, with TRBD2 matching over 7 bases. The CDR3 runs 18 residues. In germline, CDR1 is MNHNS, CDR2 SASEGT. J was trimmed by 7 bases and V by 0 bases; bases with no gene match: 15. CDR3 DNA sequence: TGTGCCAGCAGTGAAGCGCCGTCTAGCGGAGCGAATAGGAATGAGCAGTTCTTC. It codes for CASSEAPSSGANRNEQFF.

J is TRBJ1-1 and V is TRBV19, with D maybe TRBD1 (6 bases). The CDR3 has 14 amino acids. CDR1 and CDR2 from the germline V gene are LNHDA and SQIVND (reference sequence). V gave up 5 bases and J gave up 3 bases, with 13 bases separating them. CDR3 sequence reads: CASSDGTMDTEAFF. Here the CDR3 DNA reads TGTGCCAGTAGTGACGGGACAATGGACACTGAAGCTTTCTTT.

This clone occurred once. CDR3 bases: TGTGCCAGCAGTGAACTGCGACAACCAACCGGGGAGCTGTTTTTT. Its translation: CASSELRQPTGELFF. V is TRBV6-1 and J is TRBJ2-2, with D unclear. V lost 2 bases and J 5 bases, leaving 12 bases between the germline ends. Looked up from germline, CDR1 is MNHNS and CDR2 is SASEGT. CDR3 length: 15 amino acids.

The CDR3 here is CASSLISSQEKLFF. DNA for the CDR3: TGTGCCAGCAGTTTGATCTCGTCCCAGGAAAAACTGTTTTTT. The chain couples TRBV28 to TRBJ1-4; D is uncertain. The germline V and J ends were trimmed by 3 bases and 8 bases, with 13 bases remaining between them. This CDR3 has 14 residues. Germline loops: CDR1 MDHEN, CDR2 SYDVKM.

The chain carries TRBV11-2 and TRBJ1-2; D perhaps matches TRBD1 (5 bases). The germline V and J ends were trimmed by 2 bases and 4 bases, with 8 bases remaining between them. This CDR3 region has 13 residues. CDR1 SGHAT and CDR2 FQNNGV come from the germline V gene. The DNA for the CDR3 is TGTGCCAGCAGCTTAAGGGGAGGCTATGGCTACACCTTC. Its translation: CASSLRGGYGYTF.

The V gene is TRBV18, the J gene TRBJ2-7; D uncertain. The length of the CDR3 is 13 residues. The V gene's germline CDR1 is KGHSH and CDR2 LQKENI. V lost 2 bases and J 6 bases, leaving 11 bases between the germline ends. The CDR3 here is CASSPGGASEQYF. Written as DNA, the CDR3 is TGTGCCAGCTCACCAGGCGGAGCCTCCGAGCAGTACTTC.

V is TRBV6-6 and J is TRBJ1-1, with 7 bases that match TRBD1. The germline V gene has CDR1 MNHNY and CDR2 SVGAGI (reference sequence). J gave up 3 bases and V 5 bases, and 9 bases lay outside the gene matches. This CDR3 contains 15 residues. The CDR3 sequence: CASSRQGRAYTEAFF. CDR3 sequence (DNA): TGTGCCAGCAGTCGACAGGGTCGTGCTTACACTGAAGCTTTCTTT.

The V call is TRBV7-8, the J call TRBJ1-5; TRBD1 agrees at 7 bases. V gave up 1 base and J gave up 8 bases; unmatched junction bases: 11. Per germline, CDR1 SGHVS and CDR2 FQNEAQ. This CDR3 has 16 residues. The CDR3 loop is CASSLGLRQGVEPQHF. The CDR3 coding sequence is TGTGCCAGCAGCTTAGGGCTGCGACAGGGAGTTGAGCCCCAGCATTTT.

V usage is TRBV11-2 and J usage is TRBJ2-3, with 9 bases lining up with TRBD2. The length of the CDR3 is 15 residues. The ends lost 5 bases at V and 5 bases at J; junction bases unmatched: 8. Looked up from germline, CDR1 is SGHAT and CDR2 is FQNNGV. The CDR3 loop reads CASSDLAGAEDTQYF. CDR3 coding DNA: TGTGCCAGCAGCGACTTAGCGGGGGCGGAAGATACGCAGTATTTT.

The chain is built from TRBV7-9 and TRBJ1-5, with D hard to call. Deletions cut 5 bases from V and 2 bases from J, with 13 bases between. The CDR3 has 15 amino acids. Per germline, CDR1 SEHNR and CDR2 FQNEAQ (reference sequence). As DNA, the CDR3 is TGTGCCAGCAGCCACGGATGGGGTGGCAATCAGCCCCAGCATTTT. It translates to CASSHGWGGNQPQHF.

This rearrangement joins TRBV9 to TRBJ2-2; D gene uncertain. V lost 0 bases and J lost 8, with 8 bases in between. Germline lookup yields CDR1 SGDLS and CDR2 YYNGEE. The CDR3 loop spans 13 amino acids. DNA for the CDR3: TGTGCCAGCAGCGTAGGTCCCCGGGGGGAGCTGTTTTTT. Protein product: CASSVGPRGELFF.

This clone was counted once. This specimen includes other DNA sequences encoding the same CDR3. Written as DNA, the CDR3 is TGTGCCAGCAGCGTAGGAGGGTCGAACACCGGGGAGCTGTTTTTT. The encoded protein is CASSVGGSNTGELFF. This chain connects TRBV9 to TRBJ2-2; a weak D match, TRBD2 (5 bases). Between the trimmed V and J ends, which lost 0 bases and 0 bases, there was a span of 6 bases. From germline, CDR1 is SGDLS and CDR2 YYNGEE. The CDR3 is 15 residues long.

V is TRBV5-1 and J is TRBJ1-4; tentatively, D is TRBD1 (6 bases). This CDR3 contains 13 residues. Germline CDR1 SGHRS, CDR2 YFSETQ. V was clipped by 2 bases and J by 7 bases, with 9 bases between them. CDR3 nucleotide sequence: TGCGCCAGCAGCTTAGGGGGGAGTGAAAAACTGTTTTTT. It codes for CASSLGGSEKLFF.

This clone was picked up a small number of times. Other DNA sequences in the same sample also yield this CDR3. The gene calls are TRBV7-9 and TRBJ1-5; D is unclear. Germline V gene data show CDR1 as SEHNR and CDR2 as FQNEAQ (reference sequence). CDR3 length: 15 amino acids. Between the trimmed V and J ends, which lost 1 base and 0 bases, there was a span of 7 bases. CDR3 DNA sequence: TGTGCCAGCAGCTTAGAGGGATATAGCAATCAGCCCCAGCATTTT. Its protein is CASSLEGYSNQPQHF.

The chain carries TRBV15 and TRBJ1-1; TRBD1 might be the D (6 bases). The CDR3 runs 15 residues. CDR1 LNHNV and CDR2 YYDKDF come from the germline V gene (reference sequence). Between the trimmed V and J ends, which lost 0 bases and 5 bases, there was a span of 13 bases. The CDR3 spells CATSRDLGARTEAFF. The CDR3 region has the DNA TGTGCCACCAGCAGAGATCTGGGGGCAAGAACTGAAGCTTTCTTT.

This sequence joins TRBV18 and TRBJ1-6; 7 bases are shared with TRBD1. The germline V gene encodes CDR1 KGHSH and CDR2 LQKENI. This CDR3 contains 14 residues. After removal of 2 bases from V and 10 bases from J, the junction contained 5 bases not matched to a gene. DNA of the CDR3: TGTGCCAGCTCACCAGACAGGGAGATCTCACCCCTCCACTTT. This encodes CASSPDREISPLHF.

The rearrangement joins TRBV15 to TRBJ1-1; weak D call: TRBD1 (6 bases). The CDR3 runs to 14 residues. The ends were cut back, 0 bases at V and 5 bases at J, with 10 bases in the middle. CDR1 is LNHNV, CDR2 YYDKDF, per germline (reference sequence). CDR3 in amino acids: CATSREQGFTEAFF. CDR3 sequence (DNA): TGTGCCACCAGCAGAGAACAGGGATTTACTGAAGCTTTCTTT.

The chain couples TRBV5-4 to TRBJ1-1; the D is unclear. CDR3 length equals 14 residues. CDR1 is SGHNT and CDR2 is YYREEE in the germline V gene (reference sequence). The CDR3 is CAFSPPSGSTEAFF. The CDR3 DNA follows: TGTGCTTTCAGCCCCCCGTCGGGGTCCACTGAAGCTTTCTTT.

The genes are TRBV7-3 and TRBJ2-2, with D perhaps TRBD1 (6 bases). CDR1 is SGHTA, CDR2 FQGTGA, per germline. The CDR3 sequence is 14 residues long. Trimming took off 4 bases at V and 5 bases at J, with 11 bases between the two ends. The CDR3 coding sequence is TGTGCCAGCAGCTCGAGGGGGAATACCGGGGAGCTGTTTTTT. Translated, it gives CASSSRGNTGELFF. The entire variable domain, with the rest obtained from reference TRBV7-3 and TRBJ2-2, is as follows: GAGVSQTPSNKVTEKGKYVELRCDPISGHTALYWYRQSLGQGPEFLIYFQGTGAADDSGLPNDRFFAVRPEGSVSTLKIQRTERGDSAVYLCASSSRGNTGELFFGEGSRLTVL.